The 14 T cell receptor beta chains reported below all come from one sample, sequenced in a study of T cell repertoires in ileal Crohn's disease (dated by TCRdb to between 2018 and 2020). To prepare the library, the immunoSEQ multiplex PCR assay was applied. TCRdb provides this immuneACCESS table in a form limited to in-frame rearrangements. Some clones are lacking; in checked studies, under half of them reflect an unresolved V gene, and why the rest are absent is not known. In this sample the table shows approximately 12,000 clones, around 81% of which occur a single time. Clones ranked in the top ten supply 4.5% of the sample. The sample consisted of ileal tissue. These receptors came from an adult with Crohn's disease.

The rearrangement joins TRBV5-1 to TRBJ2-3, with 8 bases that match TRBD2. CDR3 length equals 13 residues. After removal of 1 base from V and 9 bases from J, the junction contained 4 bases not matched to a gene. CDR1 SGHRS and CDR2 YFSETQ come from the germline V gene. The CDR3 nucleotides are TGCGCCAGCAGCTTGTCCGGGGGGGGAACGCAGTATTTT. As protein: CASSLSGGGTQYF.

The chain links TRBV7-2 to TRBJ2-7; 11 nucleotides agree with TRBD2. CDR1 is SGHTA and CDR2 is FQGNSA in the germline V gene. The ends lost 5 bases at V and 3 bases at J; junction bases unmatched: 6. The CDR3 loop spans 15 amino acids. The CDR3 DNA reads TGTGCCAGCAGCCTTACTAGCGGGGGCCTCTACGAGCAGTACTTC. Protein sequence: CASSLTSGGLYEQYF.

The gene calls are TRBV5-1 and TRBJ1-1; D unresolved. V was trimmed by 4 bases and J by 7 bases, leaving 14 bases between them. The CDR3 spans 13 residues. Per germline, CDR1 SGHRS and CDR2 YFSETQ. The CDR3 loop is CASSRPPVFEAFF. The CDR3 DNA follows: TGCGCCAGCAGCCGTCCCCCTGTCTTTGAAGCTTTCTTT.

The rearrangement uses TRBV7-8 and TRBJ1-1; the D gene is possibly TRBD1 (5 bases). Trimming stripped 5 bases from V and 3 bases from J, with 7 bases between. This CDR3 spans 12 amino acids. Germline-derived CDR1 and CDR2 are SGHVS and FQNEAQ. The CDR3 nucleotides are TGTGCCAGCAGCGTGACAGACACTGAAGCTTTCTTT. Translating gives CASSVTDTEAFF.

In its sample, this clone was seen a few times. The chain uses TRBV6-1 and TRBJ2-3; 14 positions match TRBD2. Germline V CDR1 and CDR2: MNHNS, SASEGT. This CDR3 is 19 amino acids long. Trimming at V came to 0 bases and at J to 2 bases, leaving 7 bases not matched to a gene. CDR3 DNA sequence: TGTGCCAGCAGTGAAGCGCCGACTAGCGGGGGGGGATTCACAGATACGCAGTATTTT. Encoded protein: CASSEAPTSGGGFTDTQYF.

As regards this clone: At one boundary the junction diverges from the germline segment, which might be a read error. DNA for the CDR3: TGTGCCAGCAGCGGGACAGCCTACGGGCAGTACTTC. This encodes CASSGTAYGQYF. V is TRBV27 and J is TRBJ2-7; the match to TRBD1 covers 7 bases. The CDR3 is made up of 12 amino acids. CDR1 is MNHEY, CDR2 SMNVEV, per germline (reference sequence).

This chain connects TRBV7-2 to TRBJ2-3; TRBD2 matches at 8 bases. The CDR3 spans 15 residues. J was trimmed by 4 bases and V by 3 bases; bases with no gene match: 6. Germline lookup yields CDR1 SGHTA and CDR2 FQGNSA. The CDR3 loop reads CASSLGTRGADTQYF. The CDR3 DNA is TGTGCCAGCAGCTTGGGGACTAGGGGGGCAGATACGCAGTATTTT.

This chain connects TRBV5-1 to TRBJ2-7; 9 bases map to TRBD1. The V and J ends lost 2 bases and 4 bases, in that order; junction bases with no gene match: 4. The germline V gene has CDR1 SGHRS and CDR2 YFSETQ. CDR3 length: 14 amino acids. For the CDR3, the DNA is TGCGCCAGCAGCTTAACAGGGGGCACGTACGAGCAGTACTTC. It encodes CASSLTGGTYEQYF.

CDR3 nucleotides: TGTGCCAGTAGTATAGATAGGACACGAGCAACCAATCAGCCCCAGCATTTT. Translation: CASSIDRTRATNQPQHF. The chain is built from TRBV19 and TRBJ1-5; a weak D match, TRBD1 (5 bases). V was shortened by 0 bases and J by 3 bases, with 15 bases between the two germline ends. Germline V gene sequence: CDR1 LNHDA, CDR2 SQIVND (reference sequence). CDR3 size: 17 residues.

This rearrangement joins TRBV6-6 to TRBJ1-1; possible D gene TRBD1, 5 bases. CDR1 MNHNY and CDR2 SVGAGI come from the germline V gene (reference sequence). The CDR3 extends over 14 amino acids. Trimming left V 1 base short and J 5 bases short, with 11 bases between. The CDR3 DNA follows: TGTGCCAGCAGTTACTTGGGGCTTTGGACTGAAGCTTTCTTT. Its protein product is CASSYLGLWTEAFF.

This clone has more than one count but fewer than ten. This chain links TRBV6-1 with TRBJ2-7; maybe TRBD1 (7 bases). This CDR3 is 14 amino acids long. The germline CDR1 and CDR2 sequences are MNHNS and SASEGT. V lost 7 bases and J lost 5, with 18 bases in between. The DNA of the CDR3 is TGTGCCAGCAACGAGGGCAGGGGGGATCACGAGCAGTACTTC. It yields the protein CASNEGRGDHEQYF.

J is TRBJ2-3 and V is TRBV27; TRBD2 matches at 9 bases. From germline, CDR1 is MNHEY and CDR2 SMNVEV (reference sequence). This CDR3 has 14 residues. The trim removed 5 bases at V and 5 bases at J, leaving 5 bases unmatched. In nucleotides, the CDR3 is TGTGCCAGCAGTGGGACTAGCAGGGGAGATACGCAGTATTTT. Encoded protein: CASSGTSRGDTQYF.

The rearrangement links TRBV21-1 to TRBJ1-5. TRBV21-1 is assigned pseudogene status. The CDR3 has 11 amino acids. The CDR3: CASSNRQPQHF. CDR3 coding DNA: TGTGCCAGCAGCAACCGTCAGCCCCAGCATTTT.

This chain uses TRBV27 with TRBJ2-1; the D gene is possibly TRBD2 (5 bases). With 3 bases removed from V and 4 bases from J, the gap between germline ends came to 13 bases. Looked up from germline, CDR1 is MNHEY and CDR2 is SMNVEV (reference sequence). The CDR3 runs 15 residues. This CDR3 is CASSFRGSSYNEQFF. In DNA, the CDR3 is TGTGCCAGCAGTTTCAGAGGGTCCTCTTACAATGAGCAGTTCTTC.